A selection of T cell receptor beta chains follows, all from one sample in a study of glioma-infiltrating T cells after dendritic cell vaccination. Some clones are missing from TCRdb's copy, which holds only in-frame ones; the method was immunoSEQ multiplex PCR. The sample carries more than 85,000 clones, roughly 89% recorded once. The sample consisted of blood, taken after dendritic cell vaccination. These receptors were taken from a human donor with glioblastoma. CDR3s include the opening cysteine and the closing phenylalanine or tryptophan. The order of the fields is D gene, V gene, clone size, J gene, CDR3 length, CDR3 DNA, CDR3 protein. A D gene is named only where the DNA matches it firmly. Only some rows state a clone size, as once, few, many or a class for expanded clones.

TRBD1	TRBV18	NA	TRBJ2-5	15	TGTGCCAGCTCACCACTCCAGGGGGCCGCGGAGACCCAGTACTTC	CASSPLQGAAETQYF
TRBD1	TRBV6-5	NA	TRBJ2-3	14	TGTGCCAGCACCAAGGACAGGGTCACAGATACGCAGTATTTT	CASTKDRVTDTQYF
TRBD1	TRBV27	NA	TRBJ1-5	16	TGTGCCAGCGCCCCTTCAGGGGGCGAGGGCAATCAGCCCCAGCATTTT	CASAPSGGEGNQPQHF
NA	TRBV6-1	NA	TRBJ2-3	14	TGTGCCAGCAGTGAAGCATTTAGGGGGGGTACGCAGTATTTT	CASSEAFRGGTQYF
TRBD1	TRBV11-2	NA	TRBJ1-2	12	TGTGCCAGCAGCATGGGACAGGGCGGCTACACCTTC	CASSMGQGGYTF
NA	TRBV7-3	NA	TRBJ1-3	16	TGTGCCAGCAGCGCAGGCCCCGCGGGCTCTGGAAACACCATATATTTT	CASSAGPAGSGNTIYF
TRBD2	TRBV27	NA	TRBJ2-1	15	TGTGCCAGCAGTTTAGGTAGCGGGAGGGACAATGAGCAGTTCTTC	CASSLGSGRDNEQFF
TRBD1	TRBV4-2	NA	TRBJ1-6	17	TGTGCCACCCAGACCGGGACAGGGAGACTGGGGGATTCACCCCTCCACTTT	CATQTGTGRLGDSPLHF
TRBD2	TRBV4-2	once	TRBJ2-1	18	TGTGCCAGCAGCCAAGATCTACTAGCGGGAGGGTGGTACAATGAGCAGTTCTTC	CASSQDLLAGGWYNEQFF
NA	TRBV7-9	NA	TRBJ2-1	15	TGTGCCAGCAGCCTTCGGGACACGATATACAATGAGCAGTTCTTC	CASSLRDTIYNEQFF
TRBD2	TRBV6-5	NA	TRBJ2-7	15	TGTGCCAGCAAAGAAGAACTAGCGGCAACCTACGAGCAGTACTTC	CASKEELAATYEQYF
TRBD1	TRBV7-3	NA	TRBJ2-7	15	TGTGCCAGCAGCCGAGACAGGGCCGAGGCCTACGAGCAGTACTTC	CASSRDRAEAYEQYF
TRBD2	TRBV4-1	NA	TRBJ2-3	15	TGCGCCAGCAGAGCATCAGCGGGGGGGCCTGGTACGCAGTATTTT	CASRASAGGPGTQYF
TRBD1	TRBV11-3	NA	TRBJ2-2	15	TGTGCCAGCAGTCCGGGACAGGACAACACCGGGGAGCTGTTTTTT	CASSPGQDNTGELFF
NA	TRBV9	NA	TRBJ2-3	16	TGTGCCAGCAGCGTAGCCTCACCCCGGGGTTGGGATACGCAGTATTTT	CASSVASPRGWDTQYF
NA	TRBV2	few	TRBJ1-4	14	TGTGCCAGCAGGCTGGCCAGGGCAGGCGAAAAACTGTTTTTT	CASRLARAGEKLFF
NA	TRBV9	NA	TRBJ2-7	15	TGTGCCAGCAGCGTAGGGTCCCTGAGCTCCTACGAGCAGTACTTC	CASSVGSLSSYEQYF
NA	TRBV12-5	NA	TRBJ2-1	15	TGTGCTAGTGGTTTGGGTCGGAGCTCCTACAATGAGCAGTTCTTC	CASGLGRSSYNEQFF
NA	TRBV10-2	NA	TRBJ2-7	12	TGCGCCAGCAGTAAGAGCTCCTACGAGCAGTACTTC	CASSKSSYEQYF
NA	TRBV27	NA	TRBJ1-1	13	TGTGCCAGCTCTCACGGGGAAAACACTGAAGCTTTCTTT	CASSHGENTEAFF
NA	TRBV11-3	once	TRBJ2-3	16	TGTGCCAGCAGCTTTTCATTCCCGGGGGGCACAGATACGCAGTATTTT	CASSFSFPGGTDTQYF
NA	TRBV7-6	NA	TRBJ2-7	16	TGTGCCAGCAGCTTGGGGACGGGAGTTGGGTCCTACGAGCAGTACTTC	CASSLGTGVGSYEQYF
NA	TRBV7-3	NA	TRBJ1-1	13	TGTGCCAGCAGCTTAGGAACGGGGACTGAAGCTTTCTTT	CASSLGTGTEAFF
TRBD1	TRBV6-1	NA	TRBJ1-2	16	TGTGCCAGCAGTGAAGCGGCCTGGGGGACAGGGGTTGGCTACACCTTC	CASSEAAWGTGVGYTF
NA	TRBV6-5	once	TRBJ2-5	13	TGTGCCAGCAGGACGCCAGGGCTCGAGACCCAGTACTTC	CASRTPGLETQYF
TRBD1	TRBV5-1	NA	TRBJ2-3	17	TGCGCCAGCAGCTTGGAGGGACAGATACCTAGGGCAGATACGCAGTATTTT	CASSLEGQIPRADTQYF